The next 6 T cell receptor beta chains were all read from a single sample in a study of shared clonotypes between healthy human individuals. The assay was immunoSEQ multiplex PCR, and TCRdb's table has in-frame clones only and misses some. This sample has 85,000 to 100,000 clones; approximately 63% occur once, and the top ten carry roughly 49%. The sequenced material came from memory CD8+ T cells sorted from blood. The subset was: CD45RO+ cells pooled with CCR7-negative TemRA cells. The source is a man aged 25-45 years in good health.

This clone was seen only a few times. The chain links TRBV29-1 to TRBJ2-7; TRBD1 matches 9 bases. V gave up 7 bases and J gave up 5 bases; unmatched junction bases: 12. The CDR3 loop spans 14 amino acids. The germline gives CDR1 SQVTM, CDR2 ANQGSEA. DNA for the CDR3: TGCAGCGCCGAAGGCGGGACAGGGTACAACGAGCAGTACTTC. Its protein is CSAEGGTGYNEQYF.

The V call is TRBV18, the J call TRBJ2-7; 9 positions match TRBD1. Germline V CDR1 and CDR2: KGHSH, LQKENI. The CDR3 sequence is 15 residues long. V was clipped by 3 bases and J by 1 base; unmatched bases: 4. The CDR3 nucleotides are TGTGCCAGCTCACCCGGGACAGGGCTTTCCTACGAGCAGTACTTC. Translation gives CASSPGTGLSYEQYF.

This clone was counted a few times. The chain combines TRBV10-2 with TRBJ1-1, with a possible D match to TRBD1 (5 bases). Germline values: CDR1 WSHSY, CDR2 SAAADI. Trimming stripped 3 bases from V and 5 bases from J, with 7 bases between. The CDR3 sequence is 12 residues long. In nucleotides, the CDR3 is TGCGCCAGCAGTGAAGGGGTTACTGAAGCTTTCTTT. As protein: CASSEGVTEAFF.

The CDR3 is CASSPSEGLGTEAFF. The CDR3 nucleotides are TGTGCCAGCTCACCATCGGAGGGGCTAGGAACTGAAGCTTTCTTT. The chain recombines TRBV18 with TRBJ1-1, with D perhaps matching TRBD1 (5 bases). This CDR3 comprises 15 residues. CDR1 is KGHSH, CDR2 LQKENI, per germline. V shed 2 bases and J shed 5 bases, with 15 bases lying between them.

This clone was found a few times. The rearrangement joins TRBV7-2 to TRBJ2-2; perhaps TRBD2 as D (5 bases). V was shortened by 2 bases and J by 0 bases, with 10 bases between the two germline ends. Germline V gene data show CDR1 as SGHTA and CDR2 as FQGNSA. This CDR3 contains 16 residues. CDR3 protein: CASSLNSGANTGELFF. CDR3 coding DNA: TGTGCCAGCAGCTTAAACAGCGGCGCGAACACCGGGGAGCTGTTTTTT.

The rearrangement links TRBV2 to TRBJ1-5; the D is unclear. Trimming cost V 4 bases and J 9 bases, with 7 bases left between them. The CDR3 consists of 11 residues. In germline, CDR1 is SNHLY, CDR2 FYNNEI. CDR3 amino acids: CASSAGVPQHF. CDR3 in DNA: TGTGCCAGCAGTGCGGGTGTGCCCCAGCATTTT.